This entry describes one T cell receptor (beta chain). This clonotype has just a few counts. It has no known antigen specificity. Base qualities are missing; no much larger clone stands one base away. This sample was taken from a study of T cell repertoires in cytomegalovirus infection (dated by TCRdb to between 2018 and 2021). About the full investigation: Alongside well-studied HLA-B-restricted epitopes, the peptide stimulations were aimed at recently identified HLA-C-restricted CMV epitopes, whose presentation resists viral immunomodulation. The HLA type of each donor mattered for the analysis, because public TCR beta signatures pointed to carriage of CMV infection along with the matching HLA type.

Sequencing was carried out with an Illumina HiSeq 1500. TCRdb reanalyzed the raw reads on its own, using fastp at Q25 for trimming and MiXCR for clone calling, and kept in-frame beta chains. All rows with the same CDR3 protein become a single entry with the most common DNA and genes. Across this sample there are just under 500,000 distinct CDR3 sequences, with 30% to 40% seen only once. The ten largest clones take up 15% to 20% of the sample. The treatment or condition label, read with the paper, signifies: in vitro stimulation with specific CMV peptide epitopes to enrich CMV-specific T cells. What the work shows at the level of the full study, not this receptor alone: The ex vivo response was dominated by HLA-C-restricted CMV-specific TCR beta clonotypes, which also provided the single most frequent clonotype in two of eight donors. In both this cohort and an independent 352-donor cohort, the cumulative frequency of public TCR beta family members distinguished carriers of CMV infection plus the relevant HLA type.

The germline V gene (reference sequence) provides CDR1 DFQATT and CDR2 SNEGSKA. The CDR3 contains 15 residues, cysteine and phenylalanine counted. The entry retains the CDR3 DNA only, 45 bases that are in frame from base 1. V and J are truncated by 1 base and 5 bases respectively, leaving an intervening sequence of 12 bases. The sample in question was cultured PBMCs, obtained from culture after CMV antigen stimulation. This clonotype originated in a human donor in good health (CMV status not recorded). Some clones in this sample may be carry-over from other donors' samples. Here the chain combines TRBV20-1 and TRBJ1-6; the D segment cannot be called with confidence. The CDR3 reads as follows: CSARVGSLDNSPLHF. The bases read TGCAGTGCTAGAGTAGGAAGCCTCGATAATTCACCCCTCCACTTT.